These T cell receptor beta chains were read from a single sample in a study of identical twins. TCRdb redid the calling of the 5' RACE reads with MiXCR, one entry per CDR3 protein. The profile shows 570,000 or so distinct CDR3 sequences, 9.6% of them singletons. The sample was also reused in another study, on yellow fever vaccine responses in identical twins.

Material: PBMCs. These TCRs come from a woman in her late teens or twenties in good health. Both conserved end residues are part of each CDR3. Fields, in order: CDR3 DNA, CDR3 protein, V gene, D gene, clone size, CDR3 length, J gene. The D gene is left open where the match is weak. Clone size is stated in some rows and not others, as once, few, many or a class when expanded.

TGCAGTGCTCGACTAGTTTGGGAGACCCAGTACTTC | CSARLVWETQYF | TRBV20-1 | NA | NA | 12 | TRBJ2-5
TGTGCCAGCAGCCAAAGCGGCGGGACATACTACAATGAGCAGTTCTTC | CASSQSGGTYYNEQFF | TRBV6-1 | NA | NA | 16 | TRBJ2-1
TGTGCCAGCAAGGGTACAGAGGGATTCAGCAATCAGCCCCAGCATTTT | CASKGTEGFSNQPQHF | TRBV28 | NA | many | 16 | TRBJ1-5
TGTGCCAGCAGCTGGGACAGAGGGTCCGTAACGCAGTACTTC | CASSWDRGSVTQYF | TRBV7-9 | TRBD1 | NA | 14 | TRBJ2-7
TGCAGTGCTAGAGACAGGGGGGACAGGAGAAACACCGGGGAGCTGTTTTTT | CSARDRGDRRNTGELFF | TRBV20-1 | TRBD1 | NA | 17 | TRBJ2-2
TGCGCCAGCAGCCCGCTCGGACTAGCGGGAGTCACAGATACGCAGTATTTT | CASSPLGLAGVTDTQYF | TRBV4-3 | TRBD2 | many | 17 | TRBJ2-3
TGTGCCAGCAGCTTAACCGGGCAGGGAGGCCAGCCCCAGCATTTT | CASSLTGQGGQPQHF | TRBV7-2 | NA | many | 15 | TRBJ1-5
TGTGCCAGCAGCGCCCCAGCCGGGACTAAGCAGTTCTTC | CASSAPAGTKQFF | TRBV28 | TRBD2 | NA | 13 | TRBJ2-1
TGTGCCAGCAACCCCGGGACTAGGGATAATGAGCAGTTCTTC | CASNPGTRDNEQFF | TRBV3-1 | TRBD2 | many | 14 | TRBJ2-1
TGTGCCAGCAGCTCCGTACAGGGGTTCACAGATACGCAGTATTTT | CASSSVQGFTDTQYF | TRBV11-2 | TRBD1 | few | 15 | TRBJ2-3
TGCAGTGCTAGAGATGGCGACAGGGGGTTGCTTGAGCAGTTCTTC | CSARDGDRGLLEQFF | TRBV20-1 | TRBD1 | NA | 15 | TRBJ2-1
TGCAGTGCAGAGGACGGGGTTGGCACTGAAGCTTTCTTT | CSAEDGVGTEAFF | TRBV20-1 | NA | many | 13 | TRBJ1-1
TGCGCCAGCAGCTCCGCCTGGGAGGCGGGAGGACGCTACAATGAGCAGTTCTTC | CASSSAWEAGGRYNEQFF | TRBV5-1 | TRBD2 | NA | 18 | TRBJ2-1
TGTGCCAGCAGTTTATGGTCTAGCGGCAACAATGAGCAGTTCTTC | CASSLWSSGNNEQFF | TRBV12-3/TRBV12-4 | TRBD2 | many | 15 | TRBJ2-1
TGTGCCAGCAGCGGGTGGGACAACTCCTACGAGCAGTACTTC | CASSGWDNSYEQYF | TRBV3-1 | NA | few | 14 | TRBJ2-7
TGTGCCAGCAGCTTGGAACAAAGCTCCTACGAGCAGTACTTC | CASSLEQSSYEQYF | TRBV5-4 | NA | few | 14 | TRBJ2-7
TGTGCCAGCAGTTACGGCGGGGGAAGCACAGATACGCAGTATTTT | CASSYGGGSTDTQYF | TRBV6-5 | TRBD2 | many | 15 | TRBJ2-3
TGTGCCACCAGTGATTTGGTCTTTCCTGGGGTTAGCGTCCACGAGCAGTACTTC | CATSDLVFPGVSVHEQYF | TRBV24-1 | NA | few | 18 | TRBJ2-7